This T cell receptor (beta chain) comes out of a study of cytomegalovirus exposure and HLA in healthy donors. The PCR used 60 Vbeta and 13 Jbeta primers. Data came from immunoSEQ multiplex PCR; TCRdb stores just in-frame clones and leaves some out. Among some 200,000 clones listed, 60% to 85% were seen once. CDR1 and CDR2 from the germline V gene are LNHNV and YYDKDF (reference sequence). The V end lost 8 bases, the J end lost 2 bases, and 10 bases lay between the germline ends. The length of the CDR3 is 12 residues. In its sample, this clone was seen a few times. Its antigen is unknown. General study results and limits: Sequencing had likely introduced a cluster of highly shared sequence variants as an artifact. Listed as cytomegalovirus-associated were 150 or so TCR beta chains.

The chain has TRBV15 and TRBJ2-7; D gene unclear. Specimen: PBMCs. This TCR was sampled from a girl aged 10-17 years in good health and CMV-seropositive. The CDR3 DNA sequence: TGTGCCACCGGTCGAGAAACCTACGAGCAGTACTTC. It encodes CATGRETYEQYF.